Below, 11 T cell receptor beta chains from the same sample are listed, as sequenced in a study of blood T cells in healthy people across ages. The second PCR ran about 6 to 12 cycles with a sample-barcoded 5' primer and J-beta primers. TCRdb redid the calling of the 5' RACE reads with MiXCR, one entry per CDR3 protein. The sample includes 730,000 or so distinct CDR3 sequences, about 42% seen only once; the top ten take 20% to 25%. Sequencing used blood. The origin of the receptors is a woman in her sixties or seventies in good health.

The V call is TRBV5-5, the J call TRBJ2-5; maybe TRBD2 (6 bases). CDR3 size: 17 residues. V was clipped by 4 bases and J by 2 bases, with 21 bases between them. Germline V lookup: CDR1 SGHKS, CDR2 YYEKEE (reference sequence). The CDR3 sequence: CASSHAVGGSGQETQYF. The CDR3 DNA reads as TGTGCCAGCAGCCACGCCGTCGGGGGTAGTGGACAAGAGACCCAGTACTTC. The full variable domain, completed using reference TRBV5-5 and TRBJ2-5, is DAGVTQSPTHLIKTRGQQVTLRCSPISGHKSVSWYQQVLGQGPQFIFQYYEKEERGRGNFPDRFSARQFPNYSSELNVNALLLGDSALYLCASSHAVGGSGQETQYFGPGTRLLVL.

The chain couples TRBV5-6 to TRBJ1-2; D perhaps matches TRBD1 (6 bases). Germline V CDR1 and CDR2: SGHDT, YYEEEE. The CDR3 loop spans 14 amino acids. Trimming cost V 2 bases and J 3 bases, with 11 bases left between them. In DNA, the CDR3 is TGTGCCAGCAGCTTAAAAGGACAGTACTATGGCTACACCTTC. It specifies CASSLKGQYYGYTF.

The table lists this clonotype with a few counts. This chain joins TRBV6-2 or TRBV6-3 and TRBJ2-1; no clear D. CDR3 length: 14 amino acids. Trimming stripped 8 bases from V and 5 bases from J, with 16 bases between. Germline loops: CDR1 MNHEY, CDR2 SVGEGT. As DNA, the CDR3 is TGTGCCAGCCACTCCCGTGTACCCCACAATGAGCAGTTCTTC. Its translation: CASHSRVPHNEQFF.

This clonotype was seen a few times. The chain joins TRBV7-9 to TRBJ1-5, with D maybe TRBD1 (6 bases). This CDR3 contains 15 residues. Germline CDR1 and CDR2: SEHNR and FQNEAQ (reference sequence). The V gene lost 1 base and the J gene lost 5 bases, with 12 bases spanning the gap. CDR3 nucleotide sequence: TGTGCCAGCAGCTTAGAGGGGGGCGTTGATCAGCCCCAGCATTTT. Its translation: CASSLEGGVDQPQHF.

This clonotype has just a few counts. This chain joins TRBV5-1 and TRBJ1-2; D possibly corresponds to TRBD1 (5 bases). The V gene lost 4 bases and the J gene lost 8 bases, with 15 bases spanning the gap. This CDR3 contains 13 residues. The germline V gene encodes CDR1 SGHRS and CDR2 YFSETQ. CDR3 DNA: TGCGCCAGCAGCCGCGAAGGGACGCACGGCTACACCTTC. Translated, it gives CASSREGTHGYTF.

The rearrangement joins TRBV12-3 or TRBV12-4 to TRBJ1-1; D might be TRBD1 (5 bases). CDR3 length equals 15 residues. V gave up 1 base and J gave up 7 bases, with 16 bases separating them. Here the CDR3 reads CASSLGQGLTREAFF. Here the CDR3 DNA reads TGTGCCAGCAGTTTAGGGCAGGGACTCACGCGTGAAGCTTTCTTT.

This clonotype was seen a few times. The chain combines TRBV6-5 with TRBJ2-1, with 11 bases aligning to TRBD2. Unmatched junction bases numbered 5, after V lost 5 bases and J lost 8 bases. CDR3 length: 14 residues. Germline V lookup: CDR1 MNHEY, CDR2 SVGAGI. The CDR3 nucleotides read TGTGCCAGCAGTGTTACTAGCGGGAGTGATGAGCAGTTCTTC. This sequence encodes CASSVTSGSDEQFF.

V gene TRBV7-3 combines with J gene TRBJ2-3, with TRBD2 matching over 11 bases. Trimming at V came to 1 base and at J to 6 bases, leaving 3 bases not matched to a gene. CDR3 length: 15 residues. Looked up from germline, CDR1 is SGHTA and CDR2 is FQGTGA. CDR3: CASSLIAGGRDTQYF. The CDR3 coding sequence is TGTGCCAGCAGCTTAATAGCGGGGGGGCGTGATACGCAGTATTTT.

The table lists this clonotype with a count of one. The chain carries TRBV20-1 and TRBJ1-2; 8 positions agree with TRBD1. Germline CDR1 is DFQATT and CDR2 is SNEGSKA (reference sequence). Trimming at V came to 6 bases and at J to 4 bases, leaving 13 bases not matched to a gene. The CDR3 sequence is 15 residues long. The CDR3 loop reads CSAGAGGRGSYGYTF. The CDR3 DNA reads as TGCAGTGCAGGGGCAGGGGGCCGAGGGAGCTATGGCTACACCTTC.

This chain uses TRBV20-1 with TRBJ1-6; D might be TRBD1 (5 bases). Germline V gives CDR1 DFQATT, CDR2 SNEGSKA (reference sequence). The CDR3 sequence is 13 residues long. V lost 6 bases to trimming and J lost 8 bases, with 14 bases between them. The CDR3, as DNA: TGCAGTGCGAGACAGAATTACGATTCACCCCTCCACTTT. This translates into CSARQNYDSPLHF.

This clonotype has just a few counts. The chain carries TRBV10-1 and TRBJ2-5; 8 bases match TRBD1. CDR3 length: 13 amino acids. Losses at the gene ends were 6 bases for V and 5 bases for J; bases not matched to a gene: 5. Germline CDR1 is WNHNN and CDR2 is SYGVQD (reference sequence). This chain's CDR3 is CASSSWTGETQYF. Here the CDR3 DNA reads TGCGCCAGCAGCAGCTGGACAGGGGAGACCCAGTACTTC.